This T cell receptor (beta chain) came from a study of T cells after yellow fever vaccination. Study results and limitations: Subsequent booster samples again held most clones from primary vaccination (approximately 95% CD4, roughly 88% CD8). A weaker but faster secondary response was observed, peaking on day 5 versus 15.

The V and J ends lost 0 bases and 5 bases respectively, with 10 bases between them. The CDR3 totals 14 residues. CDR1 and CDR2 from the germline V gene are MNHEY and SMNVEV (reference sequence). This clonotype was seen at least ten times. Its antigen is still unknown. UMIs and a universal primer site were added when TCR cDNA was made by 5'RACE template switching. TCRdb used MiXCR to reprocess the 5' RACE reads, holding one entry per CDR3 protein. The table includes some 110,000 distinct CDR3 sequences, around 7.2% detected once. The specimen comprised CD4+ T cells sorted from PBMCs, sampled around 45 days after the first yellow fever vaccination. The source is a man in his late teens or twenties who received the YFV17D yellow fever vaccine. The J gene is TRBJ2-5, the V gene TRBV27; D ambiguous. The CDR3 bases are TGTGCCAGCAGTTTATCCCCCATTGGGGAGACCCAGTACTTC. Protein sequence: CASSLSPIGETQYF.